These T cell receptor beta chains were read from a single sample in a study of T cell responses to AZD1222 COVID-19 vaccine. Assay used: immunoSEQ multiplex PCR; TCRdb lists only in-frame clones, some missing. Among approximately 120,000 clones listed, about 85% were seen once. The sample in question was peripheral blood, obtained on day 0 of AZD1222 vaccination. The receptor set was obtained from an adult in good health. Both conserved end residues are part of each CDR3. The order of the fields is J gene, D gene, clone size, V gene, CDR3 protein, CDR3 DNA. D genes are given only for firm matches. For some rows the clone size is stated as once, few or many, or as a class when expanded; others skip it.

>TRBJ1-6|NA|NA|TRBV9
CASSAQDRNSPLHF
TGTGCCAGCAGCGCACAGGATAGAAATTCACCCCTCCACTTT
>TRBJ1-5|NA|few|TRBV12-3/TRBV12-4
CASSPRLNQPQHF
TGTGCCAGCAGTCCCCGACTAAATCAGCCCCAGCATTTT
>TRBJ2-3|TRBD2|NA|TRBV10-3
CAISQTSGGLDTQYF
TGTGCCATCAGTCAGACTAGCGGGGGGCTGGATACGCAGTATTTT
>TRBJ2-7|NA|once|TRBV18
CASSPSHRTSYEQYF
TGTGCCAGCTCACCATCACATCGGACCTCCTACGAGCAGTACTTC
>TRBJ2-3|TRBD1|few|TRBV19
CASSVYRDRDPDTQYF
TGTGCCAGTTCCGTTTACCGGGACAGGGACCCAGATACGCAGTATTTT
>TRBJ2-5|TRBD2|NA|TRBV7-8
CASSLRGSGGPLGAQYF
TGTGCCAGCAGCTTACGGGGCAGCGGGGGCCCCTTGGGGGCCCAGTACTTC
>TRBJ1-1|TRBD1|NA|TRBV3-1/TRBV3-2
CASSDRDRDTEAFF
TGTGCCAGCAGCGACCGGGACAGGGACACTGAAGCTTTCTTT
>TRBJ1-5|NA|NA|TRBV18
CASSPQSSNQPQHF
TGTGCCAGCTCACCTCAGAGTAGCAATCAGCCCCAGCATTTT
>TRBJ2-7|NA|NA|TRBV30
CAWSGVPYEQYF
TGTGCCTGGAGTGGAGTCCCCTACGAGCAGTACTTC
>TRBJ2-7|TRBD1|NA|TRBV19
CASSSPGQGIAEQYF
TGTGCCAGTAGTTCCCCGGGACAGGGGATAGCCGAGCAGTACTTC
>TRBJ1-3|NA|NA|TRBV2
CASSPSSSGNTIYF
TGTGCCAGCAGCCCCAGCAGCTCTGGAAACACCATATATTTT
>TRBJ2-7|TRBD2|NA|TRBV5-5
CASTRGGTGRGTYEQYF
TGTGCCAGCACCCGGGGGGGGACCGGCAGGGGCACCTACGAGCAGTACTTC
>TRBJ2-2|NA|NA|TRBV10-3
CAISLDGRTGELFF
TGTGCCATCAGCCTTGACGGGAGAACCGGGGAGCTGTTTTTT
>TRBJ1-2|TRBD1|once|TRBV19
CASSAGQGSYGYTF
TGTGCCAGTAGTGCCGGACAGGGATCCTATGGCTACACCTTC
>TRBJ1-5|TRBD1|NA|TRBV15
CATRLGQGNNNQPQHF
TGTGCCACCAGGCTGGGACAGGGGAATAACAATCAGCCCCAGCATTTT
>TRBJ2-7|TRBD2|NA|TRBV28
CASNPTSGGPYEQYF
TGTGCCAGCAACCCGACTAGCGGGGGTCCCTACGAGCAGTACTTC
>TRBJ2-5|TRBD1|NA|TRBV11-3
CASSPGQGAEETQYF
TGTGCCAGCAGCCCCGGACAGGGGGCTGAAGAGACCCAGTACTTC
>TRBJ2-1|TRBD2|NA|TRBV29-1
CSVEHHIGTSGYNEQFF
TGCAGCGTTGAACACCATATCGGGACTAGCGGTTACAATGAGCAGTTCTTC
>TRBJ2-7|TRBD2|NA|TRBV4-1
CASSQDPSGRSYEQYF
TGCGCCAGCAGCCAAGACCCTAGCGGACGCTCCTACGAGCAGTACTTC
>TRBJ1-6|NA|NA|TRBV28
CASSLPRGGNSPLHF
TGTGCCAGCAGTTTACCCAGGGGAGGCAATTCACCCCTCCACTTT
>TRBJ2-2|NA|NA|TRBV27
CASRNTNRGFLIQRATGELFF
TGTGCCAGCAGGAATACGAACAGGGGATTTTTAATACAGCGGGCCACCGGGGAGCTGTTTTTT
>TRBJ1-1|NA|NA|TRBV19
CASSNWGVNTEAFF
TGTGCCAGTAGTAATTGGGGGGTGAACACTGAAGCTTTCTTT
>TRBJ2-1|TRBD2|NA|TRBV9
CASSVDPGQGGNNEQFF
TGTGCCAGCAGCGTAGATCCAGGTCAGGGAGGGAACAATGAGCAGTTCTTC
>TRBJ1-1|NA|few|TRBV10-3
CAISEREGGANAEAFF
TGTGCCATCAGTGAGCGGGAGGGGGGGGCGAACGCTGAAGCTTTCTTT
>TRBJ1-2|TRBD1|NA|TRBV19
CATRTGGYYGYTF
TGTGCCACAAGGACAGGGGGCTACTATGGCTACACCTTC
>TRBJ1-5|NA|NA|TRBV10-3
CAISQGRGGNQPQHF
TGTGCCATCAGTCAGGGGCGGGGGGGCAATCAGCCCCAGCATTTT
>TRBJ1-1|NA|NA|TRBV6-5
CANRATMNTEAFF
TGTGCCAACAGGGCCACTATGAACACTGAAGCTTTCTTT
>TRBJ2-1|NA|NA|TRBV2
CASSEGWAGSSYNEQFF
TGTGCCAGCAGTGAAGGATGGGCGGGTAGCTCCTACAATGAGCAGTTCTTC
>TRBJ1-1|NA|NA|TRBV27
CASSLGAGPMNTEAFF
TGTGCCAGCAGTTTAGGGGCAGGGCCTATGAACACTGAAGCTTTCTTT
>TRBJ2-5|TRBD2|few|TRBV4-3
CASSQVTSGGPGGETQYF
TGCGCCAGCAGCCAAGTAACTAGCGGGGGACCCGGCGGAGAGACCCAGTACTTC
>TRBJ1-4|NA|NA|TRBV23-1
CASTRVRERAPNEKLFF
TGCGCCAGCACCCGGGTCCGGGAGAGGGCCCCCAATGAAAAACTGTTTTTT
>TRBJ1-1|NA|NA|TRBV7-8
CASSLAGAVNTEAFF
TGTGCCAGCAGCTTAGCGGGGGCAGTGAACACTGAAGCTTTCTTT
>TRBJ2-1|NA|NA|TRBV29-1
CSVDSSEQFF
TGCAGCGTTGATTCGTCAGAGCAGTTCTTC
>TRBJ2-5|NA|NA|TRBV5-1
CASSRGPEGQETQYF
TGCGCCAGCAGCCGCGGGCCAGAGGGGCAAGAGACCCAGTACTTC
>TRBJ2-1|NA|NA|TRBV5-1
CASSLTWVGNEQFF
TGCGCCAGCAGCTTGACGTGGGTTGGGAATGAGCAGTTCTTC
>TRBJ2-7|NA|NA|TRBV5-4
CASSLQGVLFYEQYF
TGTGCCAGCAGCTTACAGGGAGTCCTCTTCTACGAGCAGTACTTC
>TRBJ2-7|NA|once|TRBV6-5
CASSLTGGRHEQYF
TGTGCCAGCAGCCTAACCGGGGGGCGGCACGAGCAGTACTTC
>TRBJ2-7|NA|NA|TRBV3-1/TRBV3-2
CATQSTGSYEQYF
TGTGCCACCCAATCAACAGGAAGCTACGAGCAGTACTTC
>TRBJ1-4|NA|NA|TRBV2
CAIGAVGEKLFF
TGTGCCATCGGGGCAGTAGGTGAAAAACTGTTTTTT
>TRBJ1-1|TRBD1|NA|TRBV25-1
CASSVIPGQGRTEAFF
TGTGCCAGCAGTGTAATACCGGGACAGGGAAGAACTGAAGCTTTCTTT
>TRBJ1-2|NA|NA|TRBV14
CASSQVSGSYGYTF
TGTGCCAGCAGCCAAGTGTCAGGATCCTATGGCTACACCTTC
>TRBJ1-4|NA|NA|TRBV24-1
CATSDSGSNEKLFF
TGTGCCACCAGTGATTCAGGGTCTAATGAAAAACTGTTTTTT
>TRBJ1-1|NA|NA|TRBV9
CASSVGPATGNTEAFF
TGTGCCAGCAGCGTAGGGCCGGCGACAGGGAACACTGAAGCTTTCTTT
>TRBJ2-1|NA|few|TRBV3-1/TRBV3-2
CASSPPRWERIRNEQFF
TGTGCCAGCAGCCCGCCCCGGTGGGAGAGAATTAGGAATGAGCAGTTCTTC
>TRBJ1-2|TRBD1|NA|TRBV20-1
CSAVDRGGYTF
TGCAGTGCCGTGGACAGGGGTGGCTACACCTTC
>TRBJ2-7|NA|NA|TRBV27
CASSNQRGQYF
TGTGCCAGCAGCAACCAAAGGGGGCAGTACTTC
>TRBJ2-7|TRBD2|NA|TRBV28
CASSRHSGRTYEQYF
TGTGCCAGCAGTCGCCATAGCGGGAGAACCTACGAGCAGTACTTC
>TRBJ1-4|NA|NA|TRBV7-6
CASSLDRSFNEKLFF
TGTGCCAGCAGCTTAGACAGGAGTTTTAATGAAAAACTGTTTTTT
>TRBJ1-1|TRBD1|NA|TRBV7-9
CASSPRTGANTEAFF
TGTGCCAGCAGCCCCCGGACAGGGGCGAACACTGAAGCTTTCTTT
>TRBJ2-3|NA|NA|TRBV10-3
CAISFSGASTDTQYF
TGTGCCATCAGCTTTAGCGGTGCTAGCACAGATACGCAGTATTTT
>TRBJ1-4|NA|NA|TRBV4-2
CASSQDRPTANEKLFF
TGTGCCAGCAGCCAAGATCGACCGACTGCTAATGAAAAACTGTTTTTT
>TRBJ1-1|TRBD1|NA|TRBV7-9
CASSLGRTGGSDTEAFF
TGTGCCAGCAGCTTAGGCCGGACAGGGGGCTCGGACACTGAAGCTTTCTTT
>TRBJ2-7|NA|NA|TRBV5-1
CASSFLTEGYEQYF
TGCGCCAGCAGCTTCTTGACAGAAGGATACGAGCAGTACTTC